The 30 T cell receptor beta chains given below trace back to one sample, sequenced in a study of response to subunit inactivated influenza vaccine (dated 2018 in TCRdb). Libraries were made using RT-PCR. Sequencing used an Illumina HiSeq 2500. TCRdb reprocessed the public reads (quality trimming at Q25 with fastp, clone calling with MiXCR) and kept in-frame beta chains. Records with the same CDR3 protein are collapsed into one entry carrying the most frequent genes and DNA. The sample has roughly 780,000 distinct CDR3 sequences on record, around a sixth of them singletons. The ten most abundant clones make up 11% of the sample. The sample in question was PBMCs from blood, obtained more than 4 days after vaccination. All receptors come from a man aged 50 or older who received an inactivated influenza vaccine. Donor details come from another sample of the same person, matched by shared clones.

The chain employs TRBV3-1 and TRBJ2-7; 7 bases match TRBD2. The length of the CDR3 is 14 residues. Germline values: CDR1 LGHDT, CDR2 YNNKEL (reference sequence). The junction had 0 bases not matched to a gene; V was cut back by 1 base and J by 0 bases. CDR3 DNA: TGTGCCAGCAGCCAAGCGGGGGGCTCCTACGAGCAGTACTTC. It encodes CASSQAGGSYEQYF.

This chain links TRBV7-2 with TRBJ2-1; D might be TRBD2 (6 bases). Germline loops: CDR1 SGHTA, CDR2 FQGNSA. The germline V and J ends were trimmed by 1 base and 4 bases, with 11 bases remaining between them. The CDR3 has 15 amino acids. CDR3 nucleotide sequence: TGTGCCAGCAGCTTAGAGGCGGGAAAATACAATGAGCAGTTCTTC. Its translation is CASSLEAGKYNEQFF.

This sequence joins TRBV9 and TRBJ2-7; TRBD1 might be the D (6 bases). This CDR3 is 15 amino acids long. CDR1 SGDLS and CDR2 YYNGEE come from the germline V gene. V lost 0 bases, J lost 4 bases, and 14 bases lay in between. DNA of the CDR3: TGTGCCAGCAGCGTAGGCTATGTGACAGGATACGAGCAGTACTTC. This translates into CASSVGYVTGYEQYF.

The chain couples TRBV6-5 to TRBJ1-6, with 9 positions matching TRBD1. This CDR3 has 18 amino acids. V was clipped by 2 bases and J by 0 bases; unmatched bases: 5. The germline V gene encodes CDR1 MNHEY and CDR2 SVGAGI. The CDR3 here is CASSYADRGSSYNSPLHF. The CDR3 DNA sequence: TGTGCCAGCAGTTACGCCGACAGGGGGAGCTCCTATAATTCACCCCTCCACTTT.

The rearrangement links TRBV18 to TRBJ2-3; D gene unclear. The V gene's germline CDR1 is KGHSH and CDR2 LQKENI. Trimming shortened V by 3 bases and J by 7 bases, and 14 bases separated the two germline ends. The CDR3 totals 14 residues. The CDR3 loop reads CASSPPDRHHTQYF. CDR3 sequence (DNA): TGTGCCAGCTCACCCCCTGACCGACACCATACGCAGTATTTT.

This chain links TRBV12-3 or TRBV12-4 with TRBJ2-7; TRBD2 agrees at 7 bases. This CDR3 is built from 18 residues. V was pared by 1 base and J by 0 bases, with 12 bases of the junction left unmatched. The CDR3 coding sequence is TGTGCCAGCAGTTTAGATCGGGGAGGGGACCTTTTCTCCTACGAGCAGTACTTC. Translating gives CASSLDRGGDLFSYEQYF.

This chain uses TRBV15 with TRBJ2-5; D unclear. The CDR3 consists of 12 residues. Trimming took off 3 bases at V and 6 bases at J, with 8 bases between the two ends. Germline CDR1 LNHNV, CDR2 YYDKDF (reference sequence). The DNA for the CDR3 is TGTGCCACCAGCAGCGAAGGGAAGACCCAGTACTTC. As protein: CATSSEGKTQYF.

The table lists this clonotype with a few counts. The chain uses TRBV7-9 and TRBJ2-7, with 7 bases identical to TRBD1. This CDR3 has 14 amino acids. Germline values: CDR1 SEHNR, CDR2 FQNEAQ (reference sequence). The junction had 7 bases not matched to a gene; V was cut back by 5 bases and J by 3 bases. The CDR3 loop reads CASSLGQALYEQYF. CDR3 coding DNA: TGTGCCAGCAGCCTTGGACAGGCGCTCTACGAGCAGTACTTC.

This clonotype was seen many times. The chain uses TRBV20-1 and TRBJ1-2; D is undetermined. Germline-derived CDR1 and CDR2 are DFQATT and SNEGSKA (reference sequence). This CDR3 region has 11 residues. Trimming cost V 4 bases and J 13 bases, with 16 bases left between them. This CDR3 reads CSANDPPLGTF. For the CDR3, the DNA is TGCAGTGCTAATGATCCTCCCCTTGGCACCTTC.

The chain recombines TRBV10-1 with TRBJ2-2; D could derive from TRBD1 or TRBD2 (5 bases each). The ends were cut back, 7 bases at V and 4 bases at J, with 10 bases in the middle. This CDR3 has 13 residues. Germline values: CDR1 WNHNN, CDR2 SYGVQD (reference sequence). As DNA, the CDR3 is TGCGCCAGCATGGGGACCGTCACCGGGGAGCTGTTTTTT. Translating it yields CASMGTVTGELFF.

The chain has TRBV30 and TRBJ1-3; unclear D gene. The germline V gene has CDR1 GTSNPN and CDR2 SVGIG (reference sequence). This CDR3 has 12 amino acids. Trimming pared 2 bases from V and 4 bases from J, leaving 6 bases between. CDR3: CAWSRGGNTIYF. CDR3 nucleotide sequence: TGTGCCTGGAGTAGAGGGGGAAACACCATATATTTT.

V is TRBV19 and J is TRBJ2-7; TRBD1 aligns across 8 bases. J was trimmed by 2 bases and V by 8 bases; bases with no gene match: 14. Germline loops: CDR1 LNHDA, CDR2 SQIVND (reference sequence). The CDR3 sequence is 16 residues long. CDR3 residues: CASAPLIGTGTYEQYF. CDR3 in DNA: TGTGCCAGTGCCCCGCTGATCGGGACAGGCACCTACGAGCAGTACTTC.

This clonotype came up a few times. This chain connects TRBV20-1 to TRBJ1-1; 9 positions match TRBD1. After removal of 2 bases from V and 6 bases from J, the junction contained 7 bases not matched to a gene. The CDR3 runs 14 residues. Germline V CDR1 and CDR2: DFQATT, SNEGSKA (reference sequence). Here the CDR3 reads CSARPGQGSPEAFF. The CDR3 DNA reads as TGCAGTGCTAGACCGGGACAGGGAAGCCCTGAAGCTTTCTTT.

This clonotype appeared many times. V usage is TRBV12-3 or TRBV12-4 and J usage is TRBJ1-1; D call uncertain. This CDR3 comprises 13 residues. V lost 2 bases and J 5 bases, leaving 9 bases between the germline ends. In DNA, the CDR3 is TGTGCCAGCAGTTTATCAAAGGGTACTGAAGCTTTCTTT. This gives the protein CASSLSKGTEAFF.

This clonotype was detected only a few times. The rearrangement joins TRBV4-2 to TRBJ1-5; no reliable D call. Germline V gives CDR1 LGHNA, CDR2 YNFKEQ. V lost 0 bases, J lost 9 bases, and 9 bases lay in between. CDR3 length equals 13 residues. The CDR3 DNA is TGTGCCAGCAGCCAAGATCAAATATCGCCCCAGCATTTT. Its protein is CASSQDQISPQHF.

This clonotype was observed many times. The rearrangement links TRBV4-2 to TRBJ2-7; no firm D call. V was clipped by 0 bases and J by 4 bases, with 7 bases between them. The CDR3 has 13 residues. Germline lookup yields CDR1 LGHNA and CDR2 YNFKEQ. CDR3 sequence: CASSQDQIYEQYF. In nucleotides, the CDR3 is TGTGCCAGCAGCCAAGACCAGATATACGAGCAGTACTTC.

This clonotype was seen a few times. This chain uses TRBV5-1 with TRBJ2-3; 11 positions match TRBD2. The V segment lost 5 bases and the J segment 6 bases; nucleotides outside the gene matches: 5. The germline gives CDR1 SGHRS, CDR2 YFSETQ. The CDR3 has 14 residues. The CDR3 DNA reads TGCGCCAGCAGGGTCGGGACTAGCGGCGATACGCAGTATTTT. Translated, it gives CASRVGTSGDTQYF.

V is TRBV5-6 and J is TRBJ2-7, with D perhaps TRBD1 or TRBD2 (7 bases each). This CDR3 is built from 16 residues. V was shortened by 4 bases and J by 5 bases, with 22 bases between the two germline ends. Germline V gene lookup returns CDR1 SGHDT and CDR2 YYEEEE. In nucleotides, the CDR3 is TGTGCCAGCAGCCCCCCACGAGGGAGGGGGCTCCACGAGCAGTACTTC. It is translated as CASSPPRGRGLHEQYF. Full variable domain (outside the CDR3, taken from reference TRBV5-6 and TRBJ2-7): DAGVTQSPTHLIKTRGQQVTLRCSPKSGHDTVSWYQQALGQGPQFIFQYYEEEERQRGNFPDRFSGHQFPNYSSELNVNALLLGDSALYLCASSPPRGRGLHEQYFGPGTRLTVT.

The rearrangement uses TRBV5-1 and TRBJ2-1; TRBD2 matches at 7 bases. CDR1 is SGHRS and CDR2 is YFSETQ in the germline V gene. The V segment lost 0 bases and the J segment 2 bases; nucleotides outside the gene matches: 5. CDR3 length: 16 amino acids. The CDR3 reads CASSLALAATYNEQFF. The CDR3 nucleotides read TGCGCCAGCAGCTTGGCTCTAGCGGCTACCTACAATGAGCAGTTCTTC. Together with reference TRBV5-1 and TRBJ2-1, the CDR3 gives the full variable domain: KAGVTQTPRYLIKTRGQQVTLSCSPISGHRSVSWYQQTPGQGLQFLFEYFSETQRNKGNFPGRFSGRQFSNSRSEMNVSTLELGDSALYLCASSLALAATYNEQFFGPGTRLTVL.

V usage is TRBV7-9 and J usage is TRBJ2-7; D may be TRBD1 (5 bases). The CDR3 covers 14 residues. Germline V gene sequence: CDR1 SEHNR, CDR2 FQNEAQ (reference sequence). The V and J ends lost 2 bases and 1 base respectively, with 9 bases between them. CDR3 sequence (DNA): TGTGCCAGCAGCTTAATGACAGCGTCCTACGAGCAGTACTTC. Encoded protein: CASSLMTASYEQYF.

This clonotype showed up just once. Just one base apart from a much larger clone, this may be a read error. V is TRBV20-1 and J is TRBJ2-3; D gene uncertain. Trimming left V 5 bases short and J 2 bases short, with 2 bases between. The CDR3 sequence is 10 residues long. Germline V gene sequence: CDR1 DFQATT, CDR2 SNEGSKA (reference sequence). The CDR3 spells CSAHTDTQYF. CDR3 sequence (DNA): TGCAGTGCTCACACAGATACGCAGTATTTT.

The chain has TRBV6-1 and TRBJ2-7, with D possibly TRBD2 on 5 matching bases. Trimming removed 3 bases from V and 3 bases from J, with 12 bases in between. Per the germline V gene, CDR1 is MNHNS and CDR2 is SASEGT. This CDR3 comprises 14 residues. CDR3 protein: CASSDAGGFYEQYF. The CDR3 DNA follows: TGTGCCAGCAGTGATGCGGGCGGCTTCTACGAGCAGTACTTC.

The sample holds many counts of this clonotype. The J gene is TRBJ2-1, the V gene TRBV20-1, with D possibly TRBD2 on 5 matching bases. The CDR3 is 15 amino acids. Trimming left V 3 bases short and J 3 bases short, with 15 bases between. Germline loops: CDR1 DFQATT, CDR2 SNEGSKA (reference sequence). The CDR3 DNA reads as TGCAGTGCTAGGGATGGGTCCGGGATCTACAATGAGCAGTTCTTC. It specifies CSARDGSGIYNEQFF.

The rearrangement joins TRBV6-2 or TRBV6-3 to TRBJ2-5; D may be TRBD1 (5 bases). Germline loops: CDR1 MNHEY, CDR2 SVGEGT. V shed 6 bases and J shed 1 base, with 15 bases lying between them. This CDR3 is 15 amino acids long. DNA for the CDR3: TGTGCCAGCAGCTCCCAGGGCCGCGCCCAAGAGACCCAGTACTTC. Encoded protein: CASSSQGRAQETQYF.

J is TRBJ2-7 and V is TRBV12-2; the DNA was not compared with TRBD2, the D call given in the table. TRBV12-2 is termed a pseudogene. There are 16 residues in the CDR3. CDR3 residues: CASRFAGGGRIYEQYF. CDR3 sequence (DNA): TGTGCAAGTCGCTTTGCCGGTGGCGGGAGAATCTACGAGCAGTACTTC.

This clonotype came up a few times. This rearrangement joins TRBV4-3 to TRBJ1-2; D is unclear. CDR1 is LGHNA and CDR2 is YSLEER in the germline V gene. With 6 bases removed from V and 0 bases from J, the gap between germline ends came to 17 bases. The CDR3 totals 16 residues. The CDR3 DNA is TGCGCCAGCAGTCACGAGGTTGGACCGACTAACTATGGCTACACCTTC. This codes for CASSHEVGPTNYGYTF.

This clonotype was counted only a few times. The chain is built from TRBV7-9 and TRBJ2-7, with D possibly being TRBD2 (7 bases). V was trimmed by 3 bases and J by 0 bases, leaving 15 bases between them. This CDR3 has 16 amino acids. CDR1 and CDR2 (germline): SEHNR, FQNEAQ (reference sequence). DNA of the CDR3: TGTGCCAGCAGCTTGGGGGCGGGGGCTAGCTCCTACGAGCAGTACTTC. This sequence encodes CASSLGAGASSYEQYF.

The rearrangement joins TRBV6-2 or TRBV6-3 to TRBJ1-1; D not resolved. CDR1 and CDR2 from the germline V gene are MNHEY and SVGEGT. V was pared by 2 bases and J by 3 bases, with 10 bases between. This CDR3 spans 14 amino acids. As DNA, the CDR3 is TGTGCCAGCAGTTACGATGTGTGGGACACTGAAGCTTTCTTT. Translated, it gives CASSYDVWDTEAFF.

This clonotype was seen a few times. The rearrangement links TRBV29-1 to TRBJ2-1; a possible D gene is TRBD1 (6 bases). CDR3 length equals 14 residues. The germline V gene has CDR1 SQVTM and CDR2 ANQGSEA. V shed 5 bases and J shed 2 bases, with 13 bases lying between them. The CDR3 region has the DNA TGCAGCGTTCCACAGGGATCACCCTACAATGAGCAGTTCTTC. It yields the protein CSVPQGSPYNEQFF.

The genes are TRBV6-1 and TRBJ2-3, with D perhaps assigned TRBD1 or TRBD2 (5 bases each). V gave up 0 bases and J gave up 2 bases, with 9 bases separating them. The CDR3 loop spans 15 amino acids. Germline CDR1 is MNHNS and CDR2 is SASEGT. As DNA, the CDR3 is TGTGCCAGCAGTGAAGCGGGACCAATCACAGATACGCAGTATTTT. Its translation is CASSEAGPITDTQYF.